Sequencing of this T cell receptor beta chain was carried out in a study of cytomegalovirus exposure and HLA in healthy donors. Profiled with immunoSEQ multiplex PCR; TCRdb holds only in-frame clones, not every one. The repertoire holds about 120,000 clones, 85% seen once, with about 2% in the top ten. The CDR3 contains 13 residues. Germline lookup yields CDR1 SEHNR and CDR2 FQNEAQ (reference sequence). V lost 1 base to trimming and J lost 6 bases, with 8 bases between them. Material: PBMCs. The V and J genes are TRBV7-9 and TRBJ2-3, with D unclear. This clonotype was obtained from a young woman in good health and CMV-seronegative. The CDR3 DNA is TGTGCCAGCAGCTTAGATCCTCCCGATACGCAGTATTTT. The encoded protein is CASSLDPPDTQYF.